A single sample gave rise to the 15 T cell receptor beta chains below, sequenced in a study of control samples from healthy donors and cancer patients. Generated by immunoSEQ multiplex PCR, the TCRdb table keeps only in-frame clones and is missing some. The sample shows about 84,000 clones, 91% of them seen only once. The sequencing input was blood. The receptors stem from a man aged 30 to 39 in good health.

The rearrangement joins TRBV18 to TRBJ2-1; D call uncertain. CDR1 KGHSH and CDR2 LQKENI come from the germline V gene. The length of the CDR3 is 12 residues. Trimming shortened V by 3 bases and J by 9 bases, and 9 bases separated the two germline ends. The CDR3 loop reads CASSPPASEQFF. In DNA, the CDR3 is TGTGCCAGCTCACCGCCAGCCAGTGAGCAGTTCTTC.

The J gene is TRBJ1-2, the V gene TRBV28, with D possibly matching TRBD1 (6 bases). CDR1 MDHEN and CDR2 SYDVKM come from the germline V gene. The CDR3 totals 14 residues. V lost 5 bases and J lost 5, with 15 bases in between. CDR3 residues: CASSAPGHGYGYTF. The CDR3 DNA sequence: TGTGCCAGCAGTGCCCCGGGACACGGTTATGGCTACACCTTC.

This chain connects TRBV5-1 to TRBJ1-2, with 8 bases lining up with TRBD1. With 2 bases clipped from V and 8 bases from J, the junction kept 11 bases outside the gene matches. CDR3 length: 15 amino acids. CDR1 is SGHRS and CDR2 is YFSETQ in the germline V gene. CDR3 nucleotide sequence: TGCGCCAGCAGCTTTACTCAGGGGGCTTCTATGGGCTACACCTTC. This sequence encodes CASSFTQGASMGYTF.

This sequence joins TRBV15 and TRBJ2-1; 8 bases map to TRBD2. Germline-derived CDR1 and CDR2 are LNHNV and YYDKDF (reference sequence). V lost 2 bases, J lost 0 bases, and 3 bases stayed unmatched. This CDR3 contains 16 residues. The CDR3 reads CATSRPTSGSYNEQFF. CDR3 DNA sequence: TGTGCCACCAGCAGACCTACTAGCGGCTCCTACAATGAGCAGTTCTTC. Complete variable domain (other parts from reference TRBV15 and TRBJ2-1): DAMVIQNPRYQVTQFGKPVTLSCSQTLNHNVMYWYQQKSSQAPKLLFHYYDKDFNNEADTPDNFQSRRPNTSFCFLDIRSPGLGDTAMYLCATSRPTSGSYNEQFFGPGTRLTVL.

The rearrangement joins TRBV9 to TRBJ2-3, with no clear D. This CDR3 has 16 residues. Germline V gene sequence: CDR1 SGDLS, CDR2 YYNGEE. Trimming stripped 2 bases from V and 2 bases from J, with 15 bases between. The CDR3 loop reads CASSVHYGHNTDTQYF. CDR3 DNA sequence: TGTGCCAGCAGCGTCCACTATGGCCATAACACAGATACGCAGTATTTT.

The table lists this clone with a count of one. This chain links TRBV6-5 with TRBJ2-7; perhaps TRBD1 as D (6 bases). CDR1 MNHEY and CDR2 SVGAGI come from the germline V gene. The CDR3 length is 15 residues. The V end was cut by 6 bases, the J end by 4 bases, with 19 bases between. For the CDR3, the DNA is TGTGCCAGCAGCGCCTTACCGGGAAGGGGGTACGAGCAGTACTTC. Protein: CASSALPGRGYEQYF.

The chain employs TRBV6-5 and TRBJ2-5; D is undetermined. This CDR3 region has 15 residues. The V and J ends lost 0 bases and 0 bases respectively, with 8 bases between them. Germline CDR1 MNHEY, CDR2 SVGAGI. CDR3 protein: CASSYSSGDQETQYF. In nucleotides, the CDR3 is TGTGCCAGCAGTTACTCGAGTGGGGACCAAGAGACCCAGTACTTC.

This chain links TRBV7-6 with TRBJ2-7, with 8 bases that match TRBD2. The germline gives CDR1 SGHVS, CDR2 FNYEAQ. The V gene end was trimmed by 4 bases and the J gene end by 2 bases; junction bases not matched to a gene: 13. This CDR3 is built from 17 residues. Here the CDR3 reads CASSSIAGSFDAYEQYF. CDR3 coding DNA: TGTGCCAGCAGCTCCATAGCGGGATCTTTTGACGCCTACGAGCAGTACTTC.

This chain's CDR3 is CARSPGQGAEDEQFF. The CDR3 nucleotides read TGTGCCAGAAGCCCGGGACAGGGGGCGGAAGATGAGCAGTTCTTC. The rearrangement uses TRBV7-5 and TRBJ2-1; TRBD1 is the table's D call, not checked against the DNA. TRBV7-5 is annotated as a pseudogene. The CDR3 has 15 residues.

This chain uses TRBV29-1 with TRBJ1-1; 7 bases are shared with TRBD1. The ends lost 8 bases at V and 7 bases at J; junction bases unmatched: 7. The CDR3 extends over 11 amino acids. Germline CDR1 is SQVTM and CDR2 is ANQGSEA. Written as DNA, the CDR3 is TGCAGCACACAGGGGAACGGTGAAGCTTTCTTT. Translation gives CSTQGNGEAFF.

V is TRBV25-1 and J is TRBJ2-3; TRBD2 matches 9 bases. CDR1 is MGHDK, CDR2 SYGVNS, per germline. The CDR3 spans 14 residues. The ends lost 5 bases at V and 5 bases at J; junction bases unmatched: 5. In DNA form, the CDR3 reads TGTGCCAGCAGTAGGGCGGGAGGGGGAGATACGCAGTATTTT. Protein product: CASSRAGGGDTQYF.

The chain recombines TRBV6-5 with TRBJ1-1; a possible D gene is TRBD1 (5 bases). Trimming pared 0 bases from V and 0 bases from J, leaving 11 bases between. This CDR3 has 16 residues. CDR1 is MNHEY, CDR2 SVGAGI, per germline. CDR3 in DNA: TGTGCCAGCAGTTACTCCCCCGGGGCCATGAACACTGAAGCTTTCTTT. It is translated as CASSYSPGAMNTEAFF.

The chain couples TRBV6-6 to TRBJ2-2; 12 bases line up with TRBD1. CDR3 length: 20 amino acids. V was pared by 5 bases and J by 6 bases, with 19 bases of the junction left unmatched. CDR1 is MNHNY, CDR2 SVGAGI, per germline (reference sequence). CDR3 region: CASSPISPGQGAGVAGELFF. The CDR3 nucleotides read TGTGCCAGCAGTCCAATAAGCCCGGGACAGGGGGCTGGGGTTGCCGGGGAGCTGTTTTTT.

CDR3: CASSPGQGGQNIQYF. CDR3 nucleotide sequence: TGTGCCAGCTCACCGGGGCAGGGGGGCCAAAACATTCAGTACTTC. V usage is TRBV18 and J usage is TRBJ2-4; D might be TRBD1 (7 bases). Germline V gene data show CDR1 as KGHSH and CDR2 as LQKENI. With 3 bases removed from V and 5 bases from J, the gap between germline ends came to 14 bases. The CDR3 consists of 15 residues.

CDR3 coding DNA: TGTGCCAGCAGCTTATCCGGGACAGGGCTCGGAGATACGCAGTATTTT. Protein: CASSLSGTGLGDTQYF. The chain is built from TRBV11-2 and TRBJ2-3; 9 bases are shared with TRBD1. With 2 bases clipped from V and 5 bases from J, the junction kept 8 bases outside the gene matches. The CDR3 extends over 16 amino acids. Germline-derived CDR1 and CDR2 are SGHAT and FQNNGV. Together with reference TRBV11-2 and TRBJ2-3, the CDR3 gives the full variable domain: EAGVAQSPRYKIIEKRQSVAFWCNPISGHATLYWYQQILGQGPKLLIQFQNNGVVDDSQLPKDRFSAERLKGVDSTLKIQPAKLEDSAVYLCASSLSGTGLGDTQYFGPGTRLTVL.